Listed here are 11 T cell receptor beta chains from one sample, sequenced in a study of cytomegalovirus exposure and HLA in healthy donors (dated by TCRdb to about 2017). The library came from the immunoSEQ multiplex PCR assay. TCRdb provides this immuneACCESS table in a form limited to in-frame rearrangements. Some clones are lacking; in checked studies, under half of them reflect an unresolved V gene, and why the rest are absent is not known. The sample records 150,000 to 200,000 clones, 85% of which are singletons. Roughly 15% of the sample comes from the top ten. What was sequenced was PBMCs. These receptors all come from a man aged 18 to 29 in good health and CMV-seropositive.

V usage is TRBV18 and J usage is TRBJ1-1; TRBD1 is a possible D gene (5 bases). The CDR3 totals 14 residues. CDR1 is KGHSH, CDR2 LQKENI, per germline. The V end was cut by 0 bases, the J end by 3 bases, with 8 bases between. CDR3 sequence (DNA): TGTGCCAGCTCACCACCGGGCAGGGACACTGAAGCTTTCTTT. This translates into CASSPPGRDTEAFF.

A single count supports this clone. The rearrangement joins TRBV28 to TRBJ2-5, with TRBD2 matching 9 bases. The V gene's germline CDR1 is MDHEN and CDR2 SYDVKM. After removal of 1 base from V and 5 bases from J, the junction contained 8 bases not matched to a gene. This CDR3 has 16 amino acids. The DNA for the CDR3 is TGTGCCAGCAGTTTATTGCTAGCGGGGACCGGGGAGACCCAGTACTTC. It specifies CASSLLLAGTGETQYF.

The V gene is TRBV27, the J gene TRBJ2-5, with D possibly being TRBD1 (6 bases). Looked up from germline, CDR1 is MNHEY and CDR2 is SMNVEV (reference sequence). CDR3 length: 14 residues. Trimming took off 5 bases at V and 1 base at J, with 11 bases between the two ends. The CDR3 loop is CASSQGPSQETQYF. The CDR3 bases are TGTGCCAGCAGTCAGGGGCCAAGCCAAGAGACCCAGTACTTC.

The chain carries TRBV7-3 and TRBJ2-1; a possible D gene is TRBD1 (6 bases). The CDR3 is made up of 15 amino acids. In germline, CDR1 is SGHTA, CDR2 FQGTGA. V was shortened by 5 bases and J by 8 bases, with 19 bases between the two germline ends. DNA for the CDR3: TGTGCCAGCAGCGACGGACAGAGCACCCAAGATGAGCAGTTCTTC. This sequence encodes CASSDGQSTQDEQFF.

The chain carries TRBV6-6 and TRBJ2-7; D perhaps matches TRBD2 (6 bases). The V end was cut by 7 bases, the J end by 5 bases, with 21 bases between. CDR1 is MNHNY, CDR2 SVGAGI, per germline (reference sequence). The CDR3 contains 15 residues. The CDR3 loop reads CASKGTGEWPHEQYF. The CDR3, as DNA: TGTGCCAGCAAGGGAACGGGAGAATGGCCCCACGAGCAGTACTTC.

This chain links TRBV7-3 with TRBJ2-5; D possibly corresponds to TRBD1 (6 bases). The V gene's germline CDR1 is SGHTA and CDR2 FQGTGA. Trimming took 2 bases from V and 1 from J, leaving 11 bases between them. This CDR3 region has 15 residues. The CDR3 loop is CASSLQKTGQETQYF. The CDR3, as DNA: TGTGCCAGCAGCTTACAGAAGACAGGCCAAGAGACCCAGTACTTC.

The sample holds a few counts of this clone. The chain uses TRBV6-6 and TRBJ1-6; D gene ambiguous. Germline values: CDR1 MNHNY, CDR2 SVGAGI (reference sequence). Deletions cut 0 bases from V and 8 bases from J, with 14 bases between. This CDR3 is built from 16 residues. CDR3 DNA sequence: TGTGCCAGCAGTTACTCGGGCCCTGAAGCCCATTCACCCCTCCACTTT. This gives the protein CASSYSGPEAHSPLHF.

J is TRBJ2-7 and V is TRBV30; a possible D gene is TRBD1 (6 bases). The CDR3 covers 14 residues. The germline gives CDR1 GTSNPN, CDR2 SVGIG (reference sequence). Trimming shortened V by 1 base and J by 5 bases, and 15 bases separated the two germline ends. DNA of the CDR3: TGTGCCTGGAGTGCGGACAGTATAGTGGACGAGCAGTACTTC. Protein product: CAWSADSIVDEQYF.

The rearrangement uses TRBV5-4 and TRBJ2-7, with 8 bases aligning to TRBD1. CDR1 is SGHNT and CDR2 is YYREEE in the germline V gene (reference sequence). With V trimmed by 2 bases and J by 2 bases, 0 bases remained unmatched. CDR3 length: 13 residues. The CDR3 DNA sequence: TGTGCCAGCAGCTTACAGGGGGCCTACGAGCAGTACTTC. It encodes CASSLQGAYEQYF.

This clone has a handful of counts. The CDR3 reads CASSGRQGMNYGYTF. The CDR3 region has the DNA TGTGCCAGCAGTGGGAGACAGGGGATGAACTATGGCTACACCTTC. This chain connects TRBV6-5 to TRBJ1-2, with TRBD1 matching 8 bases. CDR3 size: 15 residues. CDR1 MNHEY and CDR2 SVGAGI come from the germline V gene. V lost 5 bases and J lost 2; bases outside the gene matches: 7.

The chain combines TRBV7-2 with TRBJ1-1; TRBD1 matches at 7 bases. The CDR3 is 15 amino acids. The ends lost 4 bases at V and 3 bases at J; junction bases unmatched: 8. Germline lookup yields CDR1 SGHTA and CDR2 FQGNSA. The CDR3 region has the DNA TGTGCCAGCAGCTCGACCTTGACAGGGTACACTGAAGCTTTCTTT. The encoded protein is CASSSTLTGYTEAFF.